This note documents a single T cell receptor beta chain sequence. The antigen it binds to is not known. No much larger clonotype is one base removed from it; base qualities were not supplied. The data are from a study of blood T cell repertoires in COVID-19 (dated by TCRdb to about 2020). Regarding the complete study: Collaborator samples came from the United States, Italy and Spain and covered acute and convalescent phases of COVID-19. The sample metadata nearly always contained a de-identified subject ID, COVID-19 status, age in years and sex. A freely available public database, intended as a resource for researchers studying the immune response to SARS-CoV-2, is where the repertoires were released. The prospective study material was composed of cDNA or gDNA derived from T cells, B-cell-depleted T cells, or PBMCs. Samples came from the ongoing ImmuneRACE study (first 160 participants) plus 1,254 subjects from 6 global collaborators. Where available, HLA class I and class II types were taken from metadata supplied by the sample provider and were not determined by assay-based typing. Subjects who had been exposed to COVID-19, were actively infected with it, or had recovered from it provided the deeply sampled blood TCRbeta repertoires that made up the dataset. Paper-wide results and their limitations: The quantity of clinical and demographic metadata differed by source and by participant and was supplied without curation.

Enrolling through a virtual design, the prospective study's participants ranged in age from roughly 18 to 90 years and lived across more than 20 United States geographic areas. Cohort assignment in the prospective study relied on participant-reported clinical history from a screening survey and a study questionnaire. Exposed participants had been in contact, within 2 weeks of entering the study, with a person who had a PCR-confirmed or clinician-diagnosed case of COVID-19. In the prospective study, mobile phlebotomists collected whole blood, serum and a nasopharyngeal or oropharyngeal swab from each participant. Over a roughly 2-month period, participants in the prospective study had the option of providing additional blood draws and questionnaires. Prospective study blood samples were shipped either frozen or at room temperature before DNA extraction. TCRbeta CDR3 regions were amplified from genomic DNA using the immunoSEQ Assay, a bias-controlled multiplex PCR. The study's processing was this. The number of nucleated cells in each sample was estimated from the amplification of reference gene primers within the assay. To quantify the absolute abundance of each unique TCRbeta CDR3 rearrangement, sequence reads were collapsed and filtered. For each sample, productive Simpson clonality was calculated as the square root of Simpson's diversity index over productive rearrangements. TCRdb took this table from immuneACCESS and kept in-frame rearrangements with V and J called. Such tables lack part of the clones; where checked against another copy, unresolved V genes explain under half of the gap, and the rest is unexplained. V and J calls plus clone size are reproduced from that table; the DNA served to infer D and trimming. The sample table contains hundreds of thousands of clones; only one count was recorded for roughly four fifths of them. The leading ten clones occupy about 5.3% of the sample.

The sample consisted of PBMCs or T cells enriched from blood (not recorded which). This receptor was identified in a woman aged 50 to 65 who had been exposed to COVID-19.

CDR3 region: CASSGGLWDYGYTF. Here is the DNA: TGCGCCAGCAGTGGCGGGCTTTGGGACTATGGCTACACCTTC. The chain couples TRBV10-2 to TRBJ1-2; the D gene remains uncertain. CDR1 and CDR2 (WSHSY, SAAADI) derive from the germline V gene. From cysteine to phenylalanine, the CDR3 is 14 amino acids long. Here the CDR3 DNA is all that survives: 42 bases in frame from base 1. At the junction V is shortened by 4 bases and J by 3 bases, with 12 bases in between.